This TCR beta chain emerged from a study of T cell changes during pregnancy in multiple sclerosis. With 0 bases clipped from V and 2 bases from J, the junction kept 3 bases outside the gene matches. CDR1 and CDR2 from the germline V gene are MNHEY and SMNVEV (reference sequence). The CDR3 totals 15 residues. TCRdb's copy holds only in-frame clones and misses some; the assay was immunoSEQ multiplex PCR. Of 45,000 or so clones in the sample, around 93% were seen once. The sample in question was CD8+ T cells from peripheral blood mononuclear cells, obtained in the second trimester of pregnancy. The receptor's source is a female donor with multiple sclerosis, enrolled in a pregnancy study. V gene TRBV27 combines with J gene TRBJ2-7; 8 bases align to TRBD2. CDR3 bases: TGTGCCAGCAGTTTATCCCGGGGGGGACCCTACGAGCAGTACTTC. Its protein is CASSLSRGGPYEQYF.